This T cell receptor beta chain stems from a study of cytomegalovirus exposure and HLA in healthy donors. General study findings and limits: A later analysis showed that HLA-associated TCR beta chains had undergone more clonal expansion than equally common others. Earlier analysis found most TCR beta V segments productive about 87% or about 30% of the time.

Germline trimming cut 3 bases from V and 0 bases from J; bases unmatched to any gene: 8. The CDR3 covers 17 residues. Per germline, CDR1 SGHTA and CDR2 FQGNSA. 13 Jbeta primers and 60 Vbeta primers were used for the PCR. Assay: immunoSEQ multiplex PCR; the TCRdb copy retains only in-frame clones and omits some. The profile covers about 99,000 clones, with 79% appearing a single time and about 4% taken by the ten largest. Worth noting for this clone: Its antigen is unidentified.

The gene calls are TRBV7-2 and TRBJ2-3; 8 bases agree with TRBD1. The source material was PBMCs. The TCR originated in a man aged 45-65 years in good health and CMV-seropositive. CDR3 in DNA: TGTGCCAGCAGCTTCTCCCAGGGGGCTCCTAGCACAGATACGCAGTATTTT. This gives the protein CASSFSQGAPSTDTQYF. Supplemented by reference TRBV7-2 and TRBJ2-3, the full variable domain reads GAGVSQSPSNKVTEKGKDVELRCDPISGHTALYWYRQSLGQGLEFLIYFQGNSAPDKSGLPSDRFSAERTGGSVSTLTIQRTQQEDSAVYLCASSFSQGAPSTDTQYFGPGTRLTVL.